This is a list of T cell receptor beta chains from one sample in a study of T-cell memory formation after mild COVID-19. Each CDR3 protein is one row after TCRdb ran MiXCR on the 5' RACE reads. The sample includes under 350,000 distinct CDR3 sequences, roughly 17% of them seen just once. The specimen was PBMCs or a T cell subset sorted from them (not recorded which). These receptor sequences come from a man between 18 and 29 years old who had mild COVID-19 (a few samples of this study predate the infection). Cell type and time point are not known. Each CDR3 is given with its conserved first and last residue. D genes are given only for firm matches. Clone size appears in some rows only: once, few, many, or a class for an expanded clone.

J	V	D	size	CDR3	DNA
TRBJ2-5	TRBV29-1	.	few	CSVVGGIETQYF	TGCAGCGTTGTCGGCGGGATCGAGACCCAGTACTTC
TRBJ1-1	TRBV5-1	.	.	CASSTDRVNTEAFF	TGCGCCAGCAGCACGGACCGCGTGAACACTGAAGCTTTCTTT
TRBJ1-6	TRBV7-3	TRBD1	.	CASSMTGAYNSPLHF	TGTGCCAGCAGTATGACAGGGGCCTATAATTCACCCCTCCACTTT
TRBJ2-4	TRBV18	.	.	CASSPLAVPNIQYF	TGTGCCAGCTCACCTCTGGCAGTTCCAAACATTCAGTACTTC
TRBJ2-7	TRBV10-3	.	.	CAISRAYPRAGKYEQYF	TGTGCCATCAGTCGAGCGTACCCTCGGGCAGGGAAGTACGAGCAGTACTTC
TRBJ2-1	TRBV4-2	.	.	CASGRGDPNEQFF	TGTGCCAGCGGGAGGGGGGATCCCAATGAGCAGTTCTTC
TRBJ2-1	TRBV7-6	.	.	CASSFEASLYNEQFF	TGTGCCAGCAGCTTCGAGGCTAGCCTCTACAATGAGCAGTTCTTC
TRBJ1-1	TRBV7-2	.	.	CASSLMMGTNTEAFF	TGTGCCAGCAGCTTAATGATGGGGACCAACACTGAAGCTTTCTTT
TRBJ2-5	TRBV4-3	TRBD2	few	CASSQDAGASGGKETQYF	TGCGCCAGCAGCCAGGACGCGGGAGCTAGCGGGGGTAAAGAGACCCAGTACTTC
TRBJ1-5	TRBV7-2	.	many	CASSKGGQPQHF	TGTGCCAGCAGCAAGGGGGGACAGCCCCAGCATTTT
TRBJ2-3	TRBV5-1	.	many	CASSFGPDTQYF	TGTGCCAGCAGTTTTGGCCCAGATACGCAGTATTTT
TRBJ1-4	TRBV15	.	many	CATSRDKGWDEKLFF	TGTGCCACCAGCAGAGATAAGGGCTGGGATGAAAAACTGTTTTTT
TRBJ2-7	TRBV7-2	.	few	CASSFRTGTHEQYF	TGTGCCAGCAGCTTCCGAACAGGGACCCACGAGCAGTACTTC
TRBJ2-3	TRBV4-1	TRBD1	.	CASSQGGTGSTDTQYF	TGCGCCAGCAGCCAAGGGGGGACAGGGAGCACAGATACGCAGTATTTT
TRBJ2-5	TRBV18	.	few	CASSPPSGQETQYF	TGTGCCAGCTCACCCCCATCGGGTCAAGAGACCCAGTACTTC
TRBJ1-2	TRBV30	.	few	CAWRVQGSHGYTF	TGTGCCTGGAGAGTGCAGGGAAGCCATGGCTACACCTTC
TRBJ1-6	TRBV6-6	.	many	CASSYKDSPLHF	TGTGCCAGCAGTTACAAGGATTCACCCCTCCACTTT
TRBJ1-1	TRBV7-2	.	.	CASSYRVDGRTEAFF	TGTGCCAGCAGCTACCGCGTGGATGGGCGCACTGAAGCTTTCTTT
TRBJ2-3	TRBV14	.	.	CASSQPGTTDTQYF	TGTGCCAGCAGCCAACCCGGGACCACAGATACGCAGTATTTT
TRBJ2-2	TRBV7-3	.	few	CASSFWGTSNTGELFF	TGTGCCAGCAGCTTTTGGGGGACCTCGAACACCGGGGAGCTGTTTTTT
TRBJ2-1	TRBV4-3	TRBD2	.	CASSQELRLAGEFSEQFF	TGCGCCAGCAGCCAAGAGTTAAGACTAGCGGGAGAGTTCAGTGAGCAGTTCTTC
TRBJ2-7	TRBV5-1	.	many	CASSLARRGPYEQYF	TGCGCCAGCAGCTTGGCCCGGCGGGGGCCCTACGAGCAGTACTTC
TRBJ2-3	TRBV4-1	TRBD2	few	CASSPQTGGTDTQYF	TGCGCCAGCAGCCCCCAAACGGGAGGGACAGATACGCAGTATTTT
TRBJ1-4	TRBV18	TRBD1	.	CASSPPEEQGGEKLFF	TGTGCCAGCTCACCACCGGAGGAACAGGGGGGTGAAAAACTGTTTTTT
TRBJ2-7	TRBV4-1	TRBD2	many	CASSQALLATLYEQYF	TGCGCCAGCAGCCAAGCTTTACTAGCGACATTATACGAGCAGTACTTC
TRBJ2-7	TRBV11-2	.	few	CASRWDTDYEQYF	TGTGCCAGCCGCTGGGACACCGACTACGAGCAGTACTTC
TRBJ1-2	TRBV9	TRBD1	.	CASSKDTGGAGYTF	TGTGCCAGCAGCAAAGATACAGGGGGCGCTGGCTACACCTTC
TRBJ1-1	TRBV4-1	TRBD1	.	CASSHEGGLNTEAFF	TGCGCCAGCAGCCATGAAGGGGGCCTGAACACTGAAGCTTTCTTT
TRBJ2-3	TRBV12-3/TRBV12-4	.	.	CASSSTGTDTQYF	TGTGCCAGCAGTTCCACAGGGACAGATACGCAGTATTTT
TRBJ2-1	TRBV11-3	TRBD1	.	CASSLGTGGGYEQFF	TGTGCCAGCAGCTTAGGGACAGGGGGCGGATATGAGCAGTTCTTC
TRBJ1-5	TRBV7-2	.	.	CASSLEPWRADRSNQPQHF	TGTGCCAGCAGCTTAGAACCCTGGCGGGCAGACAGGAGCAATCAGCCCCAGCATTTT
TRBJ1-1	TRBV20-1	.	.	CSARQSLDTEAFF	TGCAGTGCTAGACAGTCCTTGGACACTGAAGCTTTCTTT
TRBJ2-5	TRBV5-1	TRBD2	few	CASSSGGMETQYF	TGCGCCAGCAGCTCGGGGGGTATGGAGACCCAGTACTTC
TRBJ1-1	TRBV20-1	TRBD1	.	CSSAWGQGAFF	TGCAGCTCGGCCTGGGGACAGGGGGCTTTCTTT
TRBJ1-5	TRBV20-1	TRBD1	few	CSARDRAVGNQPQHF	TGCAGTGCTCGGGACAGGGCGGTGGGCAATCAGCCCCAGCATTTT
TRBJ2-2	TRBV7-8	TRBD2	.	CASSEGTSGSSGELFF	TGTGCCAGCAGCGAAGGGACTAGCGGTTCATCCGGGGAGCTGTTTTTT
TRBJ1-5	TRBV5-6	.	.	CASSPFGSNQPQHF	TGTGCCAGCAGCCCTTTCGGGAGCAATCAGCCCCAGCATTTT
TRBJ2-6	TRBV4-3	.	.	CASSQVPTWDGSSGANVLTF	TGCGCCAGCAGCCAAGTACCTACGTGGGATGGTTCTTCTGGGGCCAACGTCCTGACTTTC
TRBJ1-2	TRBV19	TRBD1	many	CASRAGTGLYGYTF	TGTGCCAGTAGGGCCGGGACAGGGCTCTATGGCTACACCTTC
TRBJ2-5	TRBV29-1	.	.	CSVGGGAKTQYF	TGCAGCGTAGGAGGGGGGGCGAAGACCCAGTACTTC
TRBJ2-3	TRBV5-1	TRBD1	.	CASSSDRASTDTQYF	TGCGCCAGCAGCTCGGACAGGGCTAGCACAGATACGCAGTATTTT
TRBJ1-2	TRBV12-3/TRBV12-4	.	many	CASSLASANYGYTF	TGTGCCAGCAGTTTGGCTTCGGCTAACTATGGCTACACCTTC
TRBJ1-2	TRBV18	.	.	CASSPGRLEGYTF	TGTGCCAGCTCACCAGGACGGCTCGAAGGCTACACCTTC
TRBJ1-2	TRBV5-6	.	.	CASSPGGRRALF	TGTGCCAGCAGCCCTGGGGGCCGCCGAGCCCTCTTC
TRBJ2-1	TRBV2	.	.	CASSEVLDRIF	TGTGCCAGCAGTGAGGTTCTAGATCGTATCTTC
TRBJ2-7	TRBV9	.	few	CASSVSWQRVYEQYF	TGTGCCAGCAGCGTAAGCTGGCAGCGGGTCTACGAGCAGTACTTC
TRBJ2-6	TRBV2	.	few	CASSDPGSGANVLTF	TGTGCCAGCAGTGACCCAGGGTCTGGGGCCAACGTCCTGACTTTC